This T cell receptor beta chain was identified during a study of OX40 agonist ivuxolimab in advanced cancers. As for the study in general: A history of anti-PD-1, anti-PD-L1 or anti-CTLA-4 therapy was acceptable, and about 37% had some.

Data came from immunoSEQ multiplex PCR; TCRdb stores just in-frame clones and leaves some out. The sample records 100,000 or so clones, 70% to 85% being singletons. This CDR3 spans 15 amino acids. Trimming took 5 bases from V and 7 from J, leaving 18 bases between them. Germline CDR1 SGHTA, CDR2 FQGNSA. The source material was CD4+ or CD8+ T cells sorted from blood, sampled in a trial of the OX40 agonist ivuxolimab. The sequence was collected from an adult with an advanced solid tumor such as melanoma, head and neck, liver or kidney cancer. This sequence joins TRBV7-2 and TRBJ2-4; D is possibly TRBD2 (7 bases). The CDR3 sequence is CASSLRGATGNIQYF. The CDR3 DNA is TGTGCCAGCAGCCTTCGGGGGGCCACCGGGAACATTCAGTACTTC.